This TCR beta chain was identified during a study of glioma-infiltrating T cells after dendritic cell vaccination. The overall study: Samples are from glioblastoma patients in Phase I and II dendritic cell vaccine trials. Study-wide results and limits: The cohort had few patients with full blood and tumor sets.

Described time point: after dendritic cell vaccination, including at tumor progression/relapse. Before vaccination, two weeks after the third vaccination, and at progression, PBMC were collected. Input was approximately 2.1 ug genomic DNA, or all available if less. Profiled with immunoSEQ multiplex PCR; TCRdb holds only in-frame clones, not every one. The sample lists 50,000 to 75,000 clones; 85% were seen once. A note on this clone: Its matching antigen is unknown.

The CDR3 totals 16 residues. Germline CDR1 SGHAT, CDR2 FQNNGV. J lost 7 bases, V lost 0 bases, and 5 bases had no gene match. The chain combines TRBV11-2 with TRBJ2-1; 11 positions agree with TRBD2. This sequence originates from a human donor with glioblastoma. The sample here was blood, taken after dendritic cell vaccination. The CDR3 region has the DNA TGTGCCAGCAGCTTAGATAGCGGGGGGGCCATAAATGAGCAGTTCTTC. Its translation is CASSLDSGGAINEQFF.